Following are 17 T cell receptor beta chains from one sample sequenced in a study of blood T cell repertoires in COVID-19. Sequenced by immunoSEQ multiplex PCR; TCRdb stores in-frame clones only, minus some. The table records roughly 250,000 clones, 70% to 85% of them present only once. The sample was peripheral blood. These receptors all come from a human donor with COVID-19, enrolled during active disease. The donor label of this sample is uncertain.

The J gene is TRBJ1-2, the V gene TRBV6-6, with D uncertain. V lost 7 bases, J lost 8 bases, and 20 bases lay in between. Germline assignment: CDR1 MNHNY and CDR2 SVGAGI (reference sequence). This CDR3 is built from 14 residues. The CDR3 bases are TGTGCCAGCACCGAAGGTCCTTCCCGAGGAGGCTACACCTTC. It yields the protein CASTEGPSRGGYTF.

The rearrangement links TRBV6-5 to TRBJ1-3, with D unclear. CDR3 size: 14 residues. Germline assignment: CDR1 MNHEY and CDR2 SVGAGI. Between the trimmed V and J ends, which lost 0 bases and 1 base, there was a span of 4 bases. The CDR3 nucleotides are TGTGCCAGCAGTTACTCACAGTCTGGAAACACCATATATTTT. Protein sequence: CASSYSQSGNTIYF.

CDR3 sequence (DNA): TGCGCCAGCAGCTTGACCGACAGTGACTTCTACGAGCAGTACTTC. It encodes CASSLTDSDFYEQYF. The chain is built from TRBV5-1 and TRBJ2-7, with D maybe TRBD1 (5 bases). Germline V gives CDR1 SGHRS, CDR2 YFSETQ. Trimming left V 1 base short and J 3 bases short, with 14 bases between. This CDR3 contains 15 residues.

The chain couples TRBV9 to TRBJ1-5; 11 nucleotides line up with TRBD1. The J segment lost 5 bases and the V segment lost 3 bases, leaving 4 bases of the junction unmatched. This CDR3 spans 15 amino acids. Germline V gene data show CDR1 as SGDLS and CDR2 as YYNGEE. CDR3 DNA sequence: TGTGCCAGCAGCGAAGGGGACAGGGGGGATCAGCCCCAGCATTTT. Amino acids: CASSEGDRGDQPQHF.

With respect to this clone: Other nucleotide sequences from this sample produce the same CDR3. The CDR3 reads CASSPTGREGRYEQYF. The CDR3 DNA follows: TGTGCCAGCTCACCGACGGGGCGGGAGGGCCGCTACGAGCAGTACTTC. V gene TRBV18 combines with J gene TRBJ2-7, with TRBD2 matching 9 bases. The V gene's germline CDR1 is KGHSH and CDR2 LQKENI. This CDR3 comprises 16 residues. V lost 3 bases, J lost 3 bases, and 9 bases stayed unmatched.

V is TRBV29-1 and J is TRBJ1-4; possibly TRBD1 for D (5 bases). Trimming took off 8 bases at V and 8 bases at J, with 21 bases between the two ends. The CDR3 loop spans 14 amino acids. CDR1 and CDR2 (germline): SQVTM, ANQGSEA. The CDR3: CSFSKGARGEKLFF. CDR3 in DNA: TGCAGCTTCTCGAAAGGGGCCCGGGGGGAAAAACTGTTTTTT.

The chain couples TRBV5-1 to TRBJ2-1; tentative D call: TRBD1 (6 bases). This CDR3 comprises 17 residues. The germline V gene has CDR1 SGHRS and CDR2 YFSETQ. V was trimmed by 4 bases and J by 7 bases, leaving 24 bases between them. CDR3 bases: TGCGCCAGCAGCCTCCGGCCGGCGGGCAGGGGATCGAATGAGCAGTTCTTC. Its translation: CASSLRPAGRGSNEQFF.

This clone was counted once. The gene calls are TRBV10-3 and TRBJ2-5; the match to TRBD2 covers 10 bases. The CDR3 is 15 amino acids. Germline V CDR1 and CDR2: ENHRY, SYGVKD. V lost 4 bases, J lost 4 bases, and 6 bases stayed unmatched. Here the CDR3 DNA reads TGTGCCATCAGTGCTAGCGGGGGACAATCAGAGACCCAGTACTTC. Translation: CAISASGGQSETQYF.

This clone was counted a few times. The chain combines TRBV5-1 with TRBJ2-7; 8 bases are shared with TRBD2. The CDR3 runs to 14 residues. V lost 1 base and J lost 3; bases outside the gene matches: 3. Germline V CDR1 and CDR2: SGHRS, YFSETQ. The CDR3 protein is CASSLSSGFYEQYF. In DNA, the CDR3 is TGCGCCAGCAGCTTGTCTAGCGGGTTCTACGAGCAGTACTTC.

This chain joins TRBV5-6 and TRBJ1-2; 9 bases agree with TRBD1. V lost 4 bases and J lost 4; bases outside the gene matches: 2. This CDR3 comprises 13 residues. Germline loops: CDR1 SGHDT, CDR2 YYEEEE. In DNA, the CDR3 is TGTGCCAGCAGCCGGGACAGGGCCTATGGCTACACCTTC. It is translated as CASSRDRAYGYTF.

The rearrangement links TRBV7-2 to TRBJ1-3; D is perhaps TRBD1 (6 bases). In germline, CDR1 is SGHTA, CDR2 FQGNSA. V was clipped by 5 bases and J by 6 bases, with 14 bases between them. The CDR3 consists of 14 residues. In DNA form, the CDR3 reads TGTGCCAGCAGCCGCGACGCGGGGGCAAACACCATATATTTT. Encoded protein: CASSRDAGANTIYF.

This clone was observed a single time. The rearrangement joins TRBV28 to TRBJ2-3; 9 positions agree with TRBD1. The CDR3 length is 15 residues. Germline CDR1 MDHEN, CDR2 SYDVKM. V was pared by 5 bases and J by 3 bases, with 6 bases of the junction left unmatched. CDR3 nucleotides: TGTGCCAGCAGTCCCGGGACAGGGCGGACAGATACGCAGTATTTT. It yields the protein CASSPGTGRTDTQYF.

V is TRBV6-1 and J is TRBJ1-6; D possibly corresponds to TRBD1 (6 bases). Deletions cut 2 bases from V and 14 bases from J, with 22 bases between. CDR3 size: 16 residues. CDR1 is MNHNS and CDR2 is SASEGT in the germline V gene. The CDR3 bases are TGTGCCAGCAGTGAAAACCCACGGACAGCTTCTTTCACCCTCCACTTT. Protein product: CASSENPRTASFTLHF.

In DNA, the CDR3 is TGTGCCTGGGACAGATTGAACACTGAAGCTTTCTTT. Protein sequence: CAWDRLNTEAFF. The V gene is TRBV30, the J gene TRBJ1-1, with a weak D call TRBD1 (5 bases). This CDR3 region has 12 residues. V was clipped by 5 bases and J by 0 bases, with 7 bases between them. Looked up from germline, CDR1 is GTSNPN and CDR2 is SVGIG (reference sequence). Full variable domain (missing parts from reference TRBV30 and TRBJ1-1): SQTIHQWPATLVQPVGSPLSLECTVEGTSNPNLYWYRQAAGRGLQLLFYSVGIGQISSEVPQNLSASRPQDRQFILSSKKLLLSDSGFYLCAWDRLNTEAFFGQGTRLTVV.

J is TRBJ1-1 and V is TRBV9; D remains unclear. In germline, CDR1 is SGDLS, CDR2 YYNGEE. V was clipped by 4 bases and J by 2 bases, with 9 bases between them. The CDR3 is 13 amino acids. DNA of the CDR3: TGTGCCAGCAGCCTTGCGGTAAACACTGAAGCTTTCTTT. Its protein is CASSLAVNTEAFF.

The chain combines TRBV29-1 with TRBJ2-1; 12 positions match TRBD2. The CDR3 sequence is 14 residues long. With 7 bases clipped from V and 8 bases from J, the junction kept 9 bases outside the gene matches. The V gene's germline CDR1 is SQVTM and CDR2 ANQGSEA. The CDR3 reads CSGQTSGSVYEQFF. For the CDR3, the DNA is TGCAGCGGCCAGACTAGCGGGAGTGTCTATGAGCAGTTCTTC.

DNA of the CDR3: TGTGCCAGTAGTATCAGCTCCTATAATTCACCCCTCCACTTT. As protein: CASSISSYNSPLHF. V and J are TRBV19 and TRBJ1-6; unclear D gene. Looked up from germline, CDR1 is LNHDA and CDR2 is SQIVND (reference sequence). There are 14 residues in the CDR3. Trimming removed 3 bases from V and 0 bases from J, with 3 bases in between.